The text below deals with one T cell receptor (beta chain). Its target is unknown. This entry belongs to a study of cytomegalovirus exposure and HLA in healthy donors. Study in general: From donors who were HLA-typed, an early data release held approximately 91 million unique TCRs. General observations from the study: The study labeled 180 or so TCR beta chains cytomegalovirus-associated.

Both 60 Vbeta primers and 13 Jbeta primers went into the PCR. Method: immunoSEQ multiplex PCR; TCRdb's copy keeps in-frame clones and lacks some. The sample contains around 200,000 clones, 77% of which appear only once. The ends lost 7 bases at V and 2 bases at J; junction bases unmatched: 7. The V gene's germline CDR1 is SGHRS and CDR2 YFSETQ. The CDR3 consists of 14 residues. The chain combines TRBV5-1 with TRBJ1-2; 8 bases fit TRBD1. This TCR came from a woman aged 60 to 75 in good health and CMV-seropositive. Sequencing was performed on PBMCs. Here the CDR3 reads CASSRQGSNYGYTF. In DNA, the CDR3 is TGCGCCAGCTCCCGACAGGGGTCCAACTATGGCTACACCTTC.